A selection of T cell receptor beta chains follows, all from one sample in a study of control samples from healthy donors and cancer patients. The repertoire was sequenced with immunoSEQ multiplex PCR; TCRdb's copy has only in-frame clones and lacks some. The data contain 150,000 to 160,000 clones, nearly 95% of them seen just once; the ten biggest clones take up about 2.4%. Specimen: blood. The source is a man aged 45 to 65 in good health. The CDR3 runs from the conserved cysteine through the conserved F or W. D genes are given only for firm matches. Expanded clones get a size class; other rows say once, few or many, or leave the size out.

TRBD2	TRBV27	.	19	TRBJ2-1	TGTGCCAGCAGTTTATCGATTAGTAGCGGGAGGCCCTCCTACAATGAGCAGTTCTTC	CASSLSISSGRPSYNEQFF
.	TRBV28	.	16	TRBJ1-1	TGTGCCAGCAGTTCCCCGACTCAACTAATCGGGACTGAAGCTTTCTTT	CASSSPTQLIGTEAFF
.	TRBV30	.	13	TRBJ1-2	TGTGCCTGGAGTGTATACAGTAGCTATGGCTACACCTTC	CAWSVYSSYGYTF
.	TRBV28	.	11	TRBJ1-1	TGTGCCAGCAGGGGAAACACTGAAGCTTTCTTT	CASRGNTEAFF
.	TRBV28	.	11	TRBJ2-1	TGTGCCAGCAGTTTAAGAGTTGAGCAGTTCTTC	CASSLRVEQFF
.	TRBV7-2	.	14	TRBJ2-5	TGTGCCAGCAGCTTTGACACACTCCAAGAGACCCAGTACTTC	CASSFDTLQETQYF
.	TRBV15	.	13	TRBJ1-1	TGTGCCACCAGCAGAGAGTTGAACACTGAAGCTTTCTTT	CATSRELNTEAFF
.	TRBV6-5	.	15	TRBJ2-1	TGTGCCAGCAGAGGGATCCCCGCAGGGTACAATGAGCAGTTCTTC	CASRGIPAGYNEQFF
TRBD1	TRBV6-5	.	14	TRBJ1-4	TGTGCCAGCAGTACAGGGGGTGCTAATGAAAAACTGTTTTTT	CASSTGGANEKLFF
.	TRBV20-1	.	11	TRBJ2-5	TGCAGTGTCCAGGACGGTCGGACCCAGTACTTC	CSVQDGRTQYF
.	TRBV6-5	.	14	TRBJ1-2	TGTGCCAGCAGTTACGCCGCGGCGGGATATGGCTACACCTTC	CASSYAAAGYGYTF
TRBD2	TRBV4-1	few	16	TRBJ2-1	TGCGCCAGCAGCCAAGTAGGGAGGGATTTCCTAAATGAGCAGTTCTTC	CASSQVGRDFLNEQFF
.	TRBV19	once	15	TRBJ2-2	TGTGCCAGTAGTAGACCAGACAGTTACACCGGGGAGCTGTTTTTT	CASSRPDSYTGELFF
.	TRBV3-1/TRBV3-2	.	12	TRBJ2-3	TGTGCCAGCAGCCTTACTCCAGATACGCAGTATTTT	CASSLTPDTQYF
.	TRBV7-6	.	16	TRBJ1-3	TGTGCCAGCAGCTTACGTGGGCAAAGCTCTGGAAACACCATATATTTT	CASSLRGQSSGNTIYF
TRBD2	TRBV29-1	.	14	TRBJ2-1	TGCAGCGTTGTGTTAGCGGGAGTTATAAATGAGCAGTTCTTC	CSVVLAGVINEQFF
TRBD2	TRBV12-5	.	14	TRBJ2-1	TGTGCTAGTGGTTTCCAAGCGGGATTCAATGAGCAGTTCTTC	CASGFQAGFNEQFF